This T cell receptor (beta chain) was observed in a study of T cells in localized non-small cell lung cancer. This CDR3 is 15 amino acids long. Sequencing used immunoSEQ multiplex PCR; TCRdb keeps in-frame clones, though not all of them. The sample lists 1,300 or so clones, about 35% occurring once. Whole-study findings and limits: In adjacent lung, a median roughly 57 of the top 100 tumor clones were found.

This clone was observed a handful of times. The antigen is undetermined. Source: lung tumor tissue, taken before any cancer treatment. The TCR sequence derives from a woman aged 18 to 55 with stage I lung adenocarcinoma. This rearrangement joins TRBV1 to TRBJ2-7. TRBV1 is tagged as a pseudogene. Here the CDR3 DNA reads TGCACCAGCAGCCCCTATTATTGGGGGACCTACGAGCAGTACTTC. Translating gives CTSSPYYWGTYEQYF.